These 30 T cell receptor beta chains share one sample of origin, sequenced in a study of T-cell reconstitution after alpha-beta-depleted transplantation in children. Researchers prepared the TCRbeta library using unique molecular identifiers, the study reports. In TCRdb, the PCR reads were re-called with MiXCR into one record per CDR3 protein. The sample lists about 130,000 distinct CDR3 sequences, more than 9.5% occurring once. The source material was PBMCs, mostly from graft donor cells, sampled 180 days after TCRalphabeta/CD19-depleted stem cell transplant. All receptors derive from a girl under three years old who had a stem cell transplant for combined immunodeficiency, so the T cells may come from the graft donor.

This clonotype was counted many times. The chain carries TRBV20-1 and TRBJ2-7; 15 bases line up with TRBD2. Per the germline V gene, CDR1 is DFQATT and CDR2 is SNEGSKA (reference sequence). CDR3 length equals 13 residues. V lost 5 bases, J lost 6 bases, and 2 bases stayed unmatched. The CDR3 sequence is CSASGLAGGEQYF. The CDR3 region has the DNA TGCAGTGCTTCGGGACTAGCGGGAGGCGAGCAGTACTTC.

In DNA form, the CDR3 reads TGCAGTGCTAGGCATTCGAAGGCAGTCAACACTGAAGCTTTCTTT. It specifies CSARHSKAVNTEAFF. The chain combines TRBV20-1 with TRBJ1-1; D gene uncertain. Germline CDR1 reads DFQATT; CDR2 reads SNEGSKA (reference sequence). The CDR3 is made up of 15 amino acids. V lost 3 bases to trimming and J lost 2 bases, with 16 bases between them.

The rearrangement links TRBV7-6 to TRBJ2-7; D unclear. The germline gives CDR1 SGHVS, CDR2 FNYEAQ. The CDR3 contains 13 residues. V shed 4 bases and J shed 0 bases, with 7 bases lying between them. In DNA form, the CDR3 reads TGTGCCAGCAGCTCTGACGGCTCCTACGAGCAGTACTTC. This translates into CASSSDGSYEQYF.

This clonotype turned up a few times. V gene TRBV7-3 combines with J gene TRBJ1-1; no clear D gene. Germline-derived CDR1 and CDR2 are SGHTA and FQGTGA. V was shortened by 5 bases and J by 0 bases, with 10 bases between the two germline ends. The CDR3 spans 14 residues. CDR3 residues: CASSKDGLNTEAFF. Here the CDR3 DNA reads TGTGCCAGCAGCAAAGACGGACTGAACACTGAAGCTTTCTTT.

Comment on this clonotype: A much more abundant neighbour one base away suggests this may be a read error. The gene calls are TRBV20-1 and TRBJ2-7; 10 nucleotides line up with TRBD1. Trimming at V came to 4 bases and at J to 3 bases, leaving 3 bases not matched to a gene. Germline V gene lookup returns CDR1 DFQATT and CDR2 SNEGSKA (reference sequence). The CDR3 runs 13 residues. CDR3 amino acids: CSATGTGVYEQYF. CDR3 DNA: TGCAGTGCTACCGGGACAGGGGTCTACGAGCAGTACTTC.

The chain is built from TRBV6-2 or TRBV6-3 and TRBJ2-3; the match to TRBD2 covers 7 bases. There are 17 residues in the CDR3. V shed 2 bases and J 2 bases; nucleotides not matched to a gene: 10. Germline CDR1 and CDR2: MNHEY and SVGEGT. The CDR3 spells CASSYVGLGPYTDTQYF. The CDR3 DNA follows: TGTGCCAGCAGTTACGTAGGACTAGGTCCCTACACAGATACGCAGTATTTT.

This clonotype was found a few times. V and J are TRBV20-1 and TRBJ2-5, with unresolved D. V was shortened by 1 base and J by 0 bases, with 9 bases between the two germline ends. The germline V gene encodes CDR1 DFQATT and CDR2 SNEGSKA (reference sequence). The CDR3 runs to 14 residues. The CDR3 DNA reads TGCAGTGCTAGAGGGCCCACGGACCAAGAGACCCAGTACTTC. Encoded protein: CSARGPTDQETQYF.

This clonotype was recorded a few times. The chain joins TRBV28 to TRBJ2-3; TRBD2 matches at 8 bases. V was pared by 1 base and J by 1 base, with 13 bases of the junction left unmatched. The germline V gene has CDR1 MDHEN and CDR2 SYDVKM. The CDR3 covers 19 residues. Here the CDR3 DNA reads TGTGCCAGCAGTTTATTCGGTCCGGGGGGGCCTTATGGCACAGATACGCAGTATTTT. This translates into CASSLFGPGGPYGTDTQYF.

This clonotype appeared many times. The chain recombines TRBV5-6 with TRBJ2-7; weak D call: TRBD1 (6 bases). The CDR3 is 13 amino acids. V was clipped by 2 bases and J by 3 bases, with 9 bases between them. From germline, CDR1 is SGHDT and CDR2 YYEEEE. Here the CDR3 DNA reads TGTGCCAGCAGCTTCGGCAGGGGCTACGAGCAGTACTTC. Amino acids: CASSFGRGYEQYF.

The table lists this clonotype with a few counts. V gene TRBV20-1 combines with J gene TRBJ1-5; the D gene is possibly TRBD1 (6 bases). From germline, CDR1 is DFQATT and CDR2 SNEGSKA (reference sequence). The CDR3 is made up of 14 amino acids. The V end was cut by 6 bases, the J end by 4 bases, with 16 bases between. The CDR3 loop reads CSALRGGVNQPQHF. The DNA for the CDR3 is TGCAGTGCACTCCGCGGGGGCGTGAATCAGCCCCAGCATTTT.

This clonotype has at least ten counts. CDR3: CSVGTGFGGELFF. The DNA for the CDR3 is TGCAGCGTCGGGACAGGGTTTGGCGGGGAGCTGTTTTTT. This chain joins TRBV29-1 and TRBJ2-2; 9 nucleotides line up with TRBD1. The length of the CDR3 is 13 residues. After removal of 6 bases from V and 7 bases from J, the junction contained 6 bases not matched to a gene. The germline V gene encodes CDR1 SQVTM and CDR2 ANQGSEA.

This clonotype has ten or more counts. V usage is TRBV5-4 and J usage is TRBJ2-5; no clear D. This CDR3 has 13 residues. V was cut by 0 bases and J by 1 base, with 4 bases left in between. Germline V lookup: CDR1 SGHNT, CDR2 YYREEE (reference sequence). CDR3 in amino acids: CASSLDRQETQYF. The CDR3 nucleotides read TGTGCCAGCAGCTTGGACCGCCAAGAGACCCAGTACTTC.

The genes are TRBV12-3 or TRBV12-4 and TRBJ1-1; D may be TRBD1 (5 bases). This CDR3 contains 13 residues. V dropped 1 base and J dropped 6 bases, with 9 bases sitting between them. CDR3 region: CASSLGGAAEAFF. CDR3 coding DNA: TGTGCCAGCAGTTTAGGGGGCGCGGCTGAAGCTTTCTTT.

This clonotype came up a few times. The chain is built from TRBV20-1 and TRBJ2-1, with D perhaps being TRBD1 or TRBD2 (5 bases each). CDR3 length equals 15 residues. V dropped 1 base and J dropped 3 bases, with 13 bases sitting between them. CDR1 is DFQATT and CDR2 is SNEGSKA in the germline V gene (reference sequence). Here the CDR3 reads CSARADEGFYNEQFF. DNA of the CDR3: TGCAGTGCTAGAGCCGATGAGGGGTTCTACAATGAGCAGTTCTTC.

The CDR3 loop reads CSVPDLPTYEQYF. CDR3 bases: TGCAGCGTCCCGGACTTGCCCACCTACGAGCAGTACTTC. The chain is built from TRBV29-1 and TRBJ2-7, with D perhaps TRBD2 (5 bases). CDR3 length equals 13 residues. Deletions cut 6 bases from V and 2 bases from J, with 14 bases between. Germline assignment: CDR1 SQVTM and CDR2 ANQGSEA.

This clonotype was observed many times. The V and J genes are TRBV29-1 and TRBJ2-7, with 9 bases identical to TRBD2. Germline V lookup: CDR1 SQVTM, CDR2 ANQGSEA. The CDR3 totals 13 residues. V was pared by 3 bases and J by 6 bases, with 6 bases of the junction left unmatched. The CDR3 sequence: CSVDGGGEAEQYF. CDR3 coding DNA: TGCAGCGTTGACGGCGGGGGGGAGGCCGAGCAGTACTTC.

A few counts support this clonotype. The chain is built from TRBV7-2 and TRBJ2-5; D possibly corresponds to TRBD2 (5 bases). Looked up from germline, CDR1 is SGHTA and CDR2 is FQGNSA. V was clipped by 0 bases and J by 5 bases, with 16 bases between them. The CDR3 consists of 16 residues. The CDR3 sequence is CASSLADRRTWETQYF. The CDR3 coding sequence is TGTGCCAGCAGCTTAGCGGATAGGCGGACTTGGGAGACCCAGTACTTC. The whole variable domain, remainder taken from reference TRBV7-2 and TRBJ2-5, is GAGVSQSPSNKVTEKGKDVELRCDPISGHTALYWYRQSLGQGLEFLIYFQGNSAPDKSGLPSDRFSAERTGGSVSTLTIQRTQQEDSAVYLCASSLADRRTWETQYFGPGTRLLVL.

Ten or more counts support this clonotype. This chain links TRBV20-1 with TRBJ2-1; 8 nucleotides align to TRBD1. J gave up 2 bases and V 5 bases, and 5 bases lay outside the gene matches. The length of the CDR3 is 14 residues. Germline loops: CDR1 DFQATT, CDR2 SNEGSKA (reference sequence). CDR3 amino acids: CSALDRAAYNEQFF. CDR3 nucleotide sequence: TGCAGTGCTTTGGACAGGGCTGCCTACAATGAGCAGTTCTTC.

V is TRBV19 and J is TRBJ2-1; no clear D. CDR1 is LNHDA and CDR2 is SQIVND in the germline V gene (reference sequence). The CDR3 consists of 15 residues. Between the trimmed V and J ends, which lost 5 bases and 3 bases, there was a span of 14 bases. CDR3 DNA sequence: TGTGCCAGTAGTGCCAACCCCCCATTCTACAATGAGCAGTTCTTC. It translates to CASSANPPFYNEQFF.

This clonotype has just a few counts. V is TRBV12-3 or TRBV12-4 and J is TRBJ2-1, with 8 bases fitting TRBD1. There are 16 residues in the CDR3. After removal of 5 bases from V and 1 base from J, the junction contained 7 bases not matched to a gene. Here the CDR3 reads CASSRKQGESYNEQFF. CDR3 DNA: TGTGCCAGCAGTCGCAAACAGGGGGAATCCTACAATGAGCAGTTCTTC.

This clonotype was found a few times. The CDR3 DNA reads as TGTGCCAGCAGCTTGGCTAGATGGGGAGGGAGCGCCGGGGAGCTGTTTTTT. Residues: CASSLARWGGSAGELFF. The chain recombines TRBV5-5 with TRBJ2-2; TRBD2 agrees at 7 bases. Unmatched junction bases numbered 11, after V lost 0 bases and J lost 6 bases. This CDR3 region has 17 residues. CDR1 is SGHKS, CDR2 YYEKEE, per germline (reference sequence).

The chain couples TRBV4-3 to TRBJ2-7; 12 nucleotides agree with TRBD2. The CDR3 loop spans 17 amino acids. J was trimmed by 3 bases and V by 0 bases; bases with no gene match: 6. CDR1 is LGHNA, CDR2 YSLEER, per germline. The CDR3 loop reads CASSQEATSGRSYEQYF. The CDR3 coding sequence is TGCGCCAGCAGCCAAGAAGCAACTAGCGGGAGGAGCTACGAGCAGTACTTC.

In its sample, this clonotype was seen a few times. The V gene is TRBV4-1, the J gene TRBJ2-3; 9 nucleotides agree with TRBD2. The CDR3 runs 19 residues. Per the germline V gene, CDR1 is MGHRA and CDR2 is YSYEKL. Trimming removed 1 base from V and 5 bases from J; junction bases left unmatched: 16. The CDR3 sequence is CASSQVELKGLAGRDTQYF. The CDR3 DNA follows: TGCGCCAGCAGCCAAGTTGAACTGAAAGGTCTAGCGGGGAGAGATACGCAGTATTTT.

Only a few counts were recorded for this clonotype. J is TRBJ1-5 and V is TRBV4-2; D uncertain. The V end lost 0 bases, the J end lost 0 bases, and 6 bases lay between the germline ends. From germline, CDR1 is LGHNA and CDR2 YNFKEQ. The CDR3 has 15 amino acids. CDR3 residues: CASSQEGSSNQPQHF. The CDR3, as DNA: TGTGCCAGCAGCCAAGAAGGGAGTAGCAATCAGCCCCAGCATTTT.

The chain combines TRBV10-3 with TRBJ2-1, with 10 bases that match TRBD2. Looked up from germline, CDR1 is ENHRY and CDR2 is SYGVKD. After removal of 7 bases from V and 10 bases from J, the junction contained 10 bases not matched to a gene. The CDR3 runs to 14 residues. The CDR3 DNA reads TGTGCCATCAAAGGGACTAGCGCCAGGAAGGAGCAGTTCTTC. Translation: CAIKGTSARKEQFF.

This clonotype was picked up many times. The chain couples TRBV29-1 to TRBJ1-5; D is uncertain. Per the germline V gene, CDR1 is SQVTM and CDR2 is ANQGSEA. CDR3 length: 13 amino acids. V lost 4 bases and J lost 3, with 10 bases in between. The CDR3 DNA sequence: TGCAGCGTTGGATGGAGGAACAATCAGCCCCAGCATTTT. This encodes CSVGWRNNQPQHF.

This clonotype was found a few times. The chain has TRBV9 and TRBJ1-3; unclear D gene. V lost 1 base and J lost 4, with 6 bases in between. In germline, CDR1 is SGDLS, CDR2 YYNGEE. This CDR3 spans 13 amino acids. This chain's CDR3 is CASSVFGGNTIYF. The CDR3 nucleotides are TGTGCCAGCAGCGTATTCGGCGGAAACACCATATATTTT.

The sample holds a few counts of this clonotype. The rearrangement links TRBV12-3 or TRBV12-4 to TRBJ2-2, with unresolved D. The CDR3 contains 13 residues. Trimming took off 8 bases at V and 5 bases at J, with 12 bases between the two ends. The CDR3 region has the DNA TGTGCCAGCGTTAGGGTTCTGACCGGGGAGCTGTTTTTT. Protein: CASVRVLTGELFF.

The chain is built from TRBV20-1 and TRBJ2-1, with TRBD2 matching over 13 bases. V lost 6 bases to trimming and J lost 10 bases; unmatched junction nucleotides: 12. This CDR3 is built from 15 residues. Germline V lookup: CDR1 DFQATT, CDR2 SNEGSKA (reference sequence). In nucleotides, the CDR3 is TGCAGTGCCCCGGGTGGAGGACTAGCGGGAGCGGAGCAGTTCTTC. It specifies CSAPGGGLAGAEQFF.

This clonotype was observed a handful of times. CDR3 amino acids: CASSYSRRTQETQYF. Here the CDR3 DNA reads TGTGCCAGCAGTTACTCGAGGCGGACACAAGAGACCCAGTACTTC. The chain has TRBV6-5 and TRBJ2-5; TRBD1 is a possible D gene (5 bases). CDR3 length equals 15 residues. V dropped 0 bases and J dropped 2 bases, with 10 bases sitting between them. Germline V gene sequence: CDR1 MNHEY, CDR2 SVGAGI.